This is a list of T cell receptor beta chains from one sample in a study of beta chain features in type 1 diabetes. The assay was immunoSEQ multiplex PCR, and TCRdb's table has in-frame clones only and misses some. The data show 120,000 to 150,000 clones, about 50% seen once. The sequencing input was Tregs from blood. The receptor source for this set is a man between 18 and 29 years old in good health. Each CDR3 is given with its conserved first and last residue. D genes are given only for firm matches. Some rows mark clone size as missing; the rest say once, few, many or name a class of expanded clone.

>NA|NA|TRBV28|TRBJ1-4|15
CASSLRGPAGEKLFF
TGTGCCAGCAGTTTAAGGGGTCCGGCAGGTGAAAAACTGTTTTTT
>TRBD1|NA|TRBV27|TRBJ1-1|16
CASMTWGQGLNTEAFF
TGTGCCAGCATGACTTGGGGACAGGGGCTAAACACTGAAGCTTTCTTT
>NA|few|TRBV29-1|TRBJ2-2|14
CSVEEHANTGELFF
TGCAGCGTTGAAGAACATGCGAACACCGGGGAGCTGTTTTTT
>NA|few|TRBV2|TRBJ2-7|12
CATRDYSYEQYF
TGTGCCACCCGGGATTACTCCTACGAGCAGTACTTC
>NA|few|TRBV7-8|TRBJ1-5|17
CASSPLGGGDSNQPQHF
TGTGCCAGCAGCCCCCTGGGAGGAGGGGATAGCAATCAGCCCCAGCATTTT
>NA|many|TRBV28|TRBJ2-7|12
CASSYPRREQYF
TGTGCCAGCTCATACCCCCGGCGGGAGCAGTACTTC
>NA|NA|TRBV4-1|TRBJ2-3|15
CASSQAGTGSNTQYF
TGCGCCAGCAGCCAAGCGGGTACCGGCTCGAATACGCAGTATTTT
>TRBD1|few|TRBV6-6|TRBJ1-5|15
CASSPRQGAYQPQHF
TGTGCCAGCAGTCCTAGACAGGGGGCGTATCAGCCCCAGCATTTT
>TRBD1|NA|TRBV27|TRBJ1-6|17
CASRIGQGRSYNSPLHF
TGTGCCAGTAGGATTGGACAGGGACGATCCTATAATTCACCCCTCCACTTT
>NA|NA|TRBV5-1|TRBJ2-6|16
CASSLGPGSGANVLTF
TGCGCCAGCAGCTTGGGCCCGGGGTCTGGGGCCAACGTCCTGACTTTC
>TRBD1|NA|TRBV10-3|TRBJ2-7|14
CAIRSGTGTYEQYF
TGTGCCATCAGGTCCGGGACAGGTACCTACGAGCAGTACTTC
>NA|medium-sized|TRBV7-2|TRBJ1-2|14
CASSLRRANYGYTF
TGTGCCAGCAGCCTCCGGAGGGCTAACTATGGCTACACCTTC
>NA|NA|TRBV5-6|TRBJ2-3|16
CASSLDAWGDLYTQYF
TGTGCCAGCAGCTTGGACGCCTGGGGCGATTTATATACGCAGTATTTT
>TRBD1|NA|TRBV27|TRBJ2-7|14
CASRGQGNPYEQYF
TGTGCCAGCAGGGGACAGGGGAATCCCTACGAGCAGTACTTC
>NA|few|TRBV7-2|TRBJ2-7|15
CASSFGSATSYEQYF
TGTGCCAGCAGCTTCGGGTCAGCGACGTCCTACGAGCAGTACTTC
>TRBD2|NA|TRBV28|TRBJ2-7|16
CASSLVGTSGRYEQYF
TGTGCCAGCAGCCTTGTCGGGACTAGCGGGAGGTACGAGCAGTACTTC
>NA|NA|TRBV7-9|TRBJ2-3|14
CASSLLATGDTQYF
TGTGCCAGCAGCTTACTTGCGACGGGAGATACGCAGTATTTT
>TRBD2|few|TRBV5-1|TRBJ2-5|14
CASRSGRAWSTQYF
TGCGCCAGCAGAAGCGGGAGGGCCTGGTCGACCCAGTACTTC
>NA|NA|TRBV28|TRBJ2-5|17
CASSPNLGRGLGETQYF
TGTGCCAGCAGTCCAAATCTAGGAAGGGGGTTAGGAGAGACCCAGTACTTC
>TRBD2|NA|TRBV18|TRBJ2-3|17
CASSHRFLAGGPDTQYF
TGTGCCAGCTCTCACAGATTCCTAGCGGGAGGGCCAGATACGCAGTATTTT
>NA|once|TRBV2|TRBJ2-3|10
CASSPGTQYF
TGTGCCAGCAGCCCAGGCACGCAGTATTTT
>NA|few|TRBV25-1|TRBJ1-1|16
CASSFGGTVMNTEAFF
TGTGCCAGTTCTTTCGGGGGGACGGTTATGAACACTGAAGCTTTCTTT
>NA|once|TRBV11-2|TRBJ2-7|13
CASSTRGRHEQYF
TGTGCCAGCAGCACCCGGGGAAGGCACGAGCAGTACTTC
>NA|NA|TRBV7-3|TRBJ2-2|13
CASSSVFSGELFF
TGTGCCAGCAGCTCCGTCTTTTCCGGGGAGCTGTTTTTT
>NA|NA|TRBV4-2|TRBJ2-7|16
CASSQDRRRAAYEQYF
TGTGCCAGCAGCCAAGATCGACGGCGGGCGGCCTACGAGCAGTACTTC